The clone carrying this T cell receptor beta chain was observed a handful of times. Original analysis: Amplification of reference gene primers provided the estimated nucleated cell counts. TCRdb's copy holds only in-frame clones and misses some; the assay was immunoSEQ multiplex PCR. The V and J calls and clone size are taken from that table; D and trimming were inferred from the DNA. The sample includes 250,000 to 350,000 clones, about 91% of them seen just once. The CDR3 has 14 residues. The germline gives CDR1 SGHTA, CDR2 FQGNSA. V dropped 5 bases and J dropped 3 bases, with 11 bases sitting between them. This sample is part of a study of blood T cell repertoires in COVID-19.

This TCR was sampled from a woman aged 60 to 75 with acute or convalescent COVID-19. This chain links TRBV7-2 with TRBJ1-3; D is undetermined. The sequenced material came from peripheral blood. Written as DNA, the CDR3 is TGTGCCAGCAGCCGTATCCCGTATGGAAACACCATATATTTT. Its translation: CASSRIPYGNTIYF.